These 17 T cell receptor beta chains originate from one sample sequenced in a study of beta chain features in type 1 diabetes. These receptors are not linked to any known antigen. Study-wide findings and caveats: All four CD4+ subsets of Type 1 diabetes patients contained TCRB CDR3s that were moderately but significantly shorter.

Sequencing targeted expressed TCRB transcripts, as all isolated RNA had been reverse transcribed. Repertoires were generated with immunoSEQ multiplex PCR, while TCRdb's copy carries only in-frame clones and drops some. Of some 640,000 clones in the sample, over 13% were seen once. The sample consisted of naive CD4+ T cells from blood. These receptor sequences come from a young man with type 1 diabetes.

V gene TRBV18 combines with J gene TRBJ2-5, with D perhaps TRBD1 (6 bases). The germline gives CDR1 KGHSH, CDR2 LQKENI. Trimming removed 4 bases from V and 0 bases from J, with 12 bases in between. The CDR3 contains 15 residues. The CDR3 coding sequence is TGTGCCAGCTCACGCCTCCAGGGGAACCAAGAGACCCAGTACTTC. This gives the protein CASSRLQGNQETQYF.

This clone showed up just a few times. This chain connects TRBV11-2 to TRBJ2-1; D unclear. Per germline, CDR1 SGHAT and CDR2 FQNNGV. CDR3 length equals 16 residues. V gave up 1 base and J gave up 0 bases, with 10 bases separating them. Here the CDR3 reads CASSLVTSSSYNEQFF. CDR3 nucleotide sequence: TGTGCCAGCAGCTTAGTAACCTCGAGCTCCTACAATGAGCAGTTCTTC.

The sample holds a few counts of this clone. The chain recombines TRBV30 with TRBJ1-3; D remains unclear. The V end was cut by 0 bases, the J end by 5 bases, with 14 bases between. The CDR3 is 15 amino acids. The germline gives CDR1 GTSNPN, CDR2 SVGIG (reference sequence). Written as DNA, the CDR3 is TGTGCCTGGAGTGTAGCACCCGCCGTGAGAAACACCATATATTTT. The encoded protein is CAWSVAPAVRNTIYF.

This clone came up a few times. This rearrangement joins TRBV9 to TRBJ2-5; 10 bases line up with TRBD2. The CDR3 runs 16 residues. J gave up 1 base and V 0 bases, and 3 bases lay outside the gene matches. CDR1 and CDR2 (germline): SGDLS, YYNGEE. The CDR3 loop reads CASSVASGGTQETQYF. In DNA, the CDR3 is TGTGCCAGCAGCGTAGCTAGCGGGGGCACCCAAGAGACCCAGTACTTC.

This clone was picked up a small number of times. CDR3 bases: TGTGCCTGGGAAGTAGCGGGAGTCGCTAACACAGATACGCAGTATTTT. Translated, it gives CAWEVAGVANTDTQYF. The chain recombines TRBV30 with TRBJ2-3; 9 positions match TRBD2. V shed 5 bases, J shed 2 bases, and the junction held 11 bases outside the gene matches. The CDR3 sequence is 16 residues long. Germline V gives CDR1 GTSNPN, CDR2 SVGIG (reference sequence).

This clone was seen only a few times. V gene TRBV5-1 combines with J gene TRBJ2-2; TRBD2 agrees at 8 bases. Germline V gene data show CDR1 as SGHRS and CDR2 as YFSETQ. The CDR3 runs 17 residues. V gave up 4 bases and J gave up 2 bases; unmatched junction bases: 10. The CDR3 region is CASSPEASGFNTGELFF. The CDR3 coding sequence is TGCGCCAGCAGCCCGGAGGCTAGCGGGTTTAACACCGGGGAGCTGTTTTTT.

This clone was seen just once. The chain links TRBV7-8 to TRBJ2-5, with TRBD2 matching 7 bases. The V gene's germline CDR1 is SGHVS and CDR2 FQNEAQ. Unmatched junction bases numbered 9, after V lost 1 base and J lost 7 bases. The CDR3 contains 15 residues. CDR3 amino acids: CASSLVIVGEGTQYF. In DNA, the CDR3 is TGTGCCAGCAGCTTAGTTATCGTGGGGGAGGGGACCCAGTACTTC.

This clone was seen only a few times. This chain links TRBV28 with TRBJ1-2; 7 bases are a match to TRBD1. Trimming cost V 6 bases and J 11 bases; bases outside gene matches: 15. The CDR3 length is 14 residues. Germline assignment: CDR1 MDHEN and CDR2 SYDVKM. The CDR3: CASSPERQGGRYTF. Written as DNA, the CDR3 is TGTGCCAGCAGCCCTGAGAGACAGGGAGGGAGGTACACCTTC.

CDR3 DNA sequence: TGCGCCAGCAGCCCAGGTCGGGTGGAGACCCAGTACTTC. This sequence encodes CASSPGRVETQYF. The chain joins TRBV5-1 to TRBJ2-5; no clear D. With 4 bases removed from V and 5 bases from J, the gap between germline ends came to 12 bases. The CDR3 is made up of 13 amino acids. Germline CDR1 reads SGHRS; CDR2 reads YFSETQ.

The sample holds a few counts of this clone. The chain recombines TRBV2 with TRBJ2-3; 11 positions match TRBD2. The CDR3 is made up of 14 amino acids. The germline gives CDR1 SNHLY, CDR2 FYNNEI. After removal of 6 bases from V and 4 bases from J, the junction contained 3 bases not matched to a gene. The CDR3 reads CASRASGGSDTQYF. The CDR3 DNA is TGTGCCAGCAGGGCTAGCGGGGGGTCAGATACGCAGTATTTT.

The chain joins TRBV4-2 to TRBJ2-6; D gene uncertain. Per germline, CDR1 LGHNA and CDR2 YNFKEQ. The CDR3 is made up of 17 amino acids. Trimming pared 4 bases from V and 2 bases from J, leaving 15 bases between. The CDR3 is CASSPNSKGTGANVLTF. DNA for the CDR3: TGTGCCAGCAGCCCGAATAGTAAGGGTACTGGGGCCAACGTCCTGACTTTC.

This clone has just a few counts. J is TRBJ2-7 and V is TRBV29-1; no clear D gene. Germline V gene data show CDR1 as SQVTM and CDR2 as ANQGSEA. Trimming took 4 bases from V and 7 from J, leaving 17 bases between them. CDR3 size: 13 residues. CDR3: CSVGQEFVREQYF. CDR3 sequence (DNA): TGCAGCGTTGGCCAGGAGTTCGTTCGGGAGCAGTACTTC.

CDR3 DNA: TGTGCCAGGACAGGGAGCTCCTATAATTCACCCCTCCACTTT. Translating it yields CARTGSSYNSPLHF. The chain links TRBV2 to TRBJ1-6; the match to TRBD1 covers 7 bases. Germline V CDR1 and CDR2: SNHLY, FYNNEI. Losses at the gene ends were 9 bases for V and 0 bases for J; bases not matched to a gene: 2. CDR3 length equals 14 residues. The entire variable domain, with the rest obtained from reference TRBV2 and TRBJ1-6, is as follows: EPEVTQTPSHQVTQMGQEVILRCVPISNHLYFYWYRQILGQKVEFLVSFYNNEISEKSEIFDDQFSVERPDGSNFTLKIRSTKLEDSAMYFCARTGSSYNSPLHFGNGTRLTVT.

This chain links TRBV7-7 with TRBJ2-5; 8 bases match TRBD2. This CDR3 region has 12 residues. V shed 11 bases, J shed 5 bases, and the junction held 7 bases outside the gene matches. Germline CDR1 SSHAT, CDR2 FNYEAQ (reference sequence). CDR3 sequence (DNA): TGTGCCGCCCCGGGGGGGATGGAGACCCAGTACTTC. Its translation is CAAPGGMETQYF.

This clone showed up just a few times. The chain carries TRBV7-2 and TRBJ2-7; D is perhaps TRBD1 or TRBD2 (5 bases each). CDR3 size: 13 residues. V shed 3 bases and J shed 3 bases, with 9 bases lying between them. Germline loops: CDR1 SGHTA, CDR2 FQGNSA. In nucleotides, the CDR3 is TGTGCCAGCAGCTTTAGGGACCGCTACGAGCAGTACTTC. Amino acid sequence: CASSFRDRYEQYF.

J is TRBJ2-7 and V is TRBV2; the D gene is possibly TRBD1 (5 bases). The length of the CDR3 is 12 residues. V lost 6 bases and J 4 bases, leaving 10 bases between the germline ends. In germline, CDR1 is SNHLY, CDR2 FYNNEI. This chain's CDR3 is CASRFQGYEQYF. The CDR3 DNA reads TGTGCCAGCAGGTTCCAGGGTTACGAGCAGTACTTC. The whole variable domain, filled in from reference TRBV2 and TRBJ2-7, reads EPEVTQTPSHQVTQMGQEVILRCVPISNHLYFYWYRQILGQKVEFLVSFYNNEISEKSEIFDDQFSVERPDGSNFTLKIRSTKLEDSAMYFCASRFQGYEQYFGPGTRLTVT.

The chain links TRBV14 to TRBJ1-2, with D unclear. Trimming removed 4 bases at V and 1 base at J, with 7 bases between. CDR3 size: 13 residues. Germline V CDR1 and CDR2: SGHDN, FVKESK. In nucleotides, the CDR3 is TGTGCCAGCAGCCCTCAGGTTAACTATGGCTACACCTTC. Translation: CASSPQVNYGYTF.